This T cell receptor (beta chain) was profiled in a study of T cell repertoires in cytomegalovirus infection. Whole-study context: Signatures in public TCR beta sequences pointed to both CMV infection and matching HLA type.

Using its own MiXCR run on the reads, TCRdb lists one record per CDR3 protein. The sample comprises 800,000 to 950,000 distinct CDR3 sequences, approximately 30% of which are singletons, and over 10% rests with the top ten. Trimming stripped 0 bases from V and 3 bases from J, with 8 bases between. Germline CDR1 reads SEHNR; CDR2 reads FQNEAQ (reference sequence). The CDR3 sequence is 15 residues long. This clonotype was detected only a few times. Its antigen is not identified. Regarding the study as a whole: Cumulated frequencies of public TCR beta families served to identify carriers of CMV plus the relevant HLA.

The rearrangement links TRBV7-9 to TRBJ2-2; D is unresolved. The source is a human donor in good health (CMV status not recorded). Some clones in this sample may be carry-over from other donors' samples. The specimen comprised cultured CD8+ T cells from PBMCs, sampled from culture after CMV antigen stimulation. CDR3 in DNA: TGTGCCAGCAGCTTAGCGCGGACCGACACCGGGGAGCTGTTTTTT. Translated, it gives CASSLARTDTGELFF.